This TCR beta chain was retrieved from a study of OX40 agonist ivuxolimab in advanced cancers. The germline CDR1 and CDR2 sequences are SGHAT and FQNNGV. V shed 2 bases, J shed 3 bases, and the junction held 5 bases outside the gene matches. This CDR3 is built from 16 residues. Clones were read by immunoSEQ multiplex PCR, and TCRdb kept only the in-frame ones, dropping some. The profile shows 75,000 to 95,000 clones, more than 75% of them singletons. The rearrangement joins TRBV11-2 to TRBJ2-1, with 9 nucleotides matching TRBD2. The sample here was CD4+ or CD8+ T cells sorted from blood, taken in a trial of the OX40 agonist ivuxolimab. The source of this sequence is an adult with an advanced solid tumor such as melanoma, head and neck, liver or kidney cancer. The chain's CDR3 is CASSLFSGSYYNEQFF. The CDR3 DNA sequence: TGTGCCAGCAGCTTATTTAGCGGGAGCTACTACAATGAGCAGTTCTTC.